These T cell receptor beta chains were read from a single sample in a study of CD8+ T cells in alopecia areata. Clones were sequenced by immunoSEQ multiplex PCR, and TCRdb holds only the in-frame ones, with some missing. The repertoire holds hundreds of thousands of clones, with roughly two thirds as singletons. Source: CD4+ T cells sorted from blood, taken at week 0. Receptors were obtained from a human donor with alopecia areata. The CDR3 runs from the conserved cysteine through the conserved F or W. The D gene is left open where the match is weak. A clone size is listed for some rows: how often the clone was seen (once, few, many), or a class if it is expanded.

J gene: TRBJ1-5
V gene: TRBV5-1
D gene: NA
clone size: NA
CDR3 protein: CASSLAPDAGPLNQPQHF
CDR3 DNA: TGCGCCAGCAGCTTGGCCCCTGACGCAGGTCCTTTAAATCAGCCCCAGCATTTT

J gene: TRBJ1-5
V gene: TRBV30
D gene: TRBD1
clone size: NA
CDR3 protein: CAWSGQGRSQHF
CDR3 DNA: TGTGCCTGGAGTGGACAGGGTCGTTCCCAGCATTTT

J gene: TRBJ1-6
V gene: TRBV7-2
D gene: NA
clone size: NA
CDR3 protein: CASSLVPTTRGYNSPLHF
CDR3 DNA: TGTGCCAGCAGCTTAGTCCCGACAACTCGAGGGTATAATTCACCCCTCCACTTT

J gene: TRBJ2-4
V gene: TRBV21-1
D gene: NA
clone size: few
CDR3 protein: CASSKGPIWNIQYF
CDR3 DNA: TGTGCCAGCAGCAAAGGTCCAATTTGGAACATTCAGTACTTC

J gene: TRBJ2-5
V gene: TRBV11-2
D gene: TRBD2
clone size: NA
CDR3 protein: CASSPIAGGYKETQYF
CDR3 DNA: TGTGCCAGCAGCCCCATAGCGGGGGGGTATAAAGAGACCCAGTACTTC

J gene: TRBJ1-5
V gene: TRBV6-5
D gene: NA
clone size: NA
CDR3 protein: CASSPLGRVGPQHF
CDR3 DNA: TGTGCCAGCTCTCCCCTGGGCAGGGTTGGGCCCCAGCATTTT

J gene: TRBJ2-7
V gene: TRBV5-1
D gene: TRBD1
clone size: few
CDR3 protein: CASSRMTGDGEQYF
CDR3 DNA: TGCGCCAGCAGCAGAATGACAGGGGACGGCGAGCAGTACTTC

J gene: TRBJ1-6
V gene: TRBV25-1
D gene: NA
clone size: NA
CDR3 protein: CASSRRVWNSPLHF
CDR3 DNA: TGTGCCAGCAGTCGCCGGGTCTGGAATTCACCCCTCCACTTT

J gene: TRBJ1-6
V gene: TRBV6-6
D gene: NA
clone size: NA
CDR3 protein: CASSFTWNSPLHF
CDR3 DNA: TGTGCCAGCAGTTTCACGTGGAATTCACCCCTCCACTTT

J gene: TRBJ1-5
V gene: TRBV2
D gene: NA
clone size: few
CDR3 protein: CASSDLADPQPQHF
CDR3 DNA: TGTGCCAGCAGTGATTTGGCAGACCCTCAGCCCCAGCATTTT

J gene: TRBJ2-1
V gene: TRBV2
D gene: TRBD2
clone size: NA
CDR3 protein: CASRETSAGGYNEQFF
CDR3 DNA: TGTGCCAGCAGGGAAACTAGCGCTGGTGGCTACAATGAGCAGTTCTTC

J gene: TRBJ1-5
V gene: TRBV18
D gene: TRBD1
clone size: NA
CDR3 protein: CASSPGQGTPQPQHF
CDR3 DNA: TGTGCCAGCTCACCGGGACAGGGAACACCTCAGCCCCAGCATTTT

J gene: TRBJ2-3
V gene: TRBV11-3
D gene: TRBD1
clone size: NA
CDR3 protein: CASSRDSDTQYF
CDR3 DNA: TGTGCCAGCAGTCGGGACAGCGATACGCAGTATTTT

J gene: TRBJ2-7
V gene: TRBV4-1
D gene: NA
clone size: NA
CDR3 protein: CASSQVVPFDEQYF
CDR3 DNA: TGCGCCAGCAGCCAAGTTGTACCGTTCGACGAGCAGTACTTC

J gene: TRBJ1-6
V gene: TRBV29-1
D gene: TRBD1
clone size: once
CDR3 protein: CSAGTDLNSPLHF
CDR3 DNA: TGCAGCGCTGGGACAGACCTTAATTCACCCCTCCACTTT

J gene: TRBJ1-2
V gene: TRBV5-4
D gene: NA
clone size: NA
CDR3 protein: CASSSGTDYGYTF
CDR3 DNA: TGTGCCAGCAGCTCCGGGACGGACTATGGCTACACCTTC

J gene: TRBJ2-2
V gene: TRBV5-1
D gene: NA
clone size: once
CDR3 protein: CASSRHQENTGELFF
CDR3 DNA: TGCGCCAGCAGCCGACATCAGGAGAACACCGGGGAGCTGTTTTTT

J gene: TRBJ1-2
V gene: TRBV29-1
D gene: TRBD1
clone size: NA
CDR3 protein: CSVVRQGDYGYTF
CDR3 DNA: TGCAGCGTTGTCCGACAGGGGGACTATGGCTACACCTTC

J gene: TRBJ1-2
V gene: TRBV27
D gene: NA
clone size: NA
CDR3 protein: CASSFRAANYGYTF
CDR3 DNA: TGTGCCAGCAGTTTCCGGGCTGCTAACTATGGCTACACCTTC

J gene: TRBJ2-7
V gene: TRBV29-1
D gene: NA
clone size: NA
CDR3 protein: CSVEGRGYEQYF
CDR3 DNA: TGCAGCGTTGAAGGGCGGGGTTACGAGCAGTACTTC

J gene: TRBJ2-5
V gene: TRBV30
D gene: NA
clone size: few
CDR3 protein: CAWSVQGGETQYF
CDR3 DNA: TGTGCCTGGAGTGTGCAGGGCGGGGAGACCCAGTACTTC

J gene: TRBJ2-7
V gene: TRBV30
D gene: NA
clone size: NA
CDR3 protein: CAWRRDYEQYF
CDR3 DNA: TGTGCCTGGAGGAGGGATTACGAGCAGTACTTC

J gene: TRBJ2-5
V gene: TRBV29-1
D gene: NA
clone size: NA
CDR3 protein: CSVVIRGETQYF
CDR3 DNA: TGCAGCGTTGTTATCAGGGGAGAGACCCAGTACTTC

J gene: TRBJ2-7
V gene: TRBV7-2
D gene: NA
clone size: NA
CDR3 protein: CASSPGRSSYEQYF
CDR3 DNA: TGTGCCAGCAGCCCGGGACGGAGCTCCTACGAGCAGTACTTC

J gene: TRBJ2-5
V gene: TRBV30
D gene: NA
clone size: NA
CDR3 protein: CAWSGDLETQYF
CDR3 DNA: TGTGCCTGGAGTGGGGATTTAGAGACCCAGTACTTC

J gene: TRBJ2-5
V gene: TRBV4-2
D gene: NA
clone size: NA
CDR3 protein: CASSQVPGASGTQYF
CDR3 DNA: TGTGCCAGCAGCCAAGTTCCAGGGGCGAGTGGGACCCAGTACTTC

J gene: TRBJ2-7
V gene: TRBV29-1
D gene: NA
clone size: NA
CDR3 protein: CSVALGNEQYF
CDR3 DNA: TGCAGCGTTGCGTTGGGAAACGAGCAGTACTTC

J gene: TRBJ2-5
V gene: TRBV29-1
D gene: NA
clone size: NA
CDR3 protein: CSVHDGAETQYF
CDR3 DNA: TGCAGCGTTCACGATGGGGCAGAGACCCAGTACTTC

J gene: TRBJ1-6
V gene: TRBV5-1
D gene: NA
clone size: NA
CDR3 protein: CASSTENSPLHF
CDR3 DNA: TGCGCCAGCAGCACTGAGAATTCACCCCTCCACTTT

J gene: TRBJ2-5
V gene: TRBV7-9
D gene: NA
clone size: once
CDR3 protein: CASSFRGQETQYF
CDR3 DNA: TGTGCCAGCAGCTTCAGGGGCCAAGAGACCCAGTACTTC

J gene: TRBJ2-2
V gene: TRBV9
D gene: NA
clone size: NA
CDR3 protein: CASSVFQDSLGGELFF
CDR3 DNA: TGTGCCAGCAGCGTCTTCCAAGACAGCCTCGGCGGGGAGCTGTTTTTT

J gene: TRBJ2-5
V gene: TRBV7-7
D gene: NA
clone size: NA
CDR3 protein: CASSSGEGKTQYF
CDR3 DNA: TGTGCTAGCAGCTCAGGGGAGGGAAAGACCCAGTACTTC